Listed here are 21 T cell receptor beta chains from one sample, sequenced in a study of T cells in Graves' hyperthyroidism and ophthalmopathy. What was amplified from RNA transcripts were TCR beta CDR3 regions. TCR CDR3 regions were first amplified by RT-PCR with HTBI primers. TCRdb reprocessed the multiplex PCR reads with MiXCR, giving one entry per CDR3 protein. The table has 300,000 to 450,000 distinct CDR3 sequences, around 14% seen once; the top ten hold 25% to 35%. Sequencing was done on a sample of blood. These receptor sequences come from a woman between 18 and 29 years old with Graves' hyperthyroidism that later progressed to Graves' ophthalmopathy.

As concerns this clonotype: The junction departs from germline at one end; a sequencing error may be responsible. The chain couples TRBV3-1 to TRBJ2-1, with 13 bases aligning to TRBD2. The CDR3 loop spans 15 amino acids. Germline CDR1 and CDR2: LGHDT and YNNKEL (reference sequence). CDR3 DNA: TGTGCCAGCAGCGTGGGGACTAGCGGGATAAATGATCAGTTCTTC. Translation: CASSVGTSGINDQFF.

This chain joins TRBV7-6 and TRBJ2-1; 10 bases are shared with TRBD2. With V trimmed by 1 base and J by 6 bases, 6 bases remained unmatched. The CDR3 consists of 16 residues. CDR1 is SGHVS and CDR2 is FNYEAQ in the germline V gene. CDR3 coding DNA: TGTGCCAGCAGCTTAGATAAAGCGGGAGGGTCCAATGAGCAGTTCTTC. Protein sequence: CASSLDKAGGSNEQFF.

This clonotype was observed a handful of times. The chain has TRBV20-1 and TRBJ1-1; D call uncertain. CDR3 length: 14 amino acids. The ends were cut back, 1 base at V and 1 base at J, with 10 bases in the middle. The germline V gene encodes CDR1 DFQATT and CDR2 SNEGSKA (reference sequence). Written as DNA, the CDR3 is TGCAGTGCTAGAGCTCAGGCGGCGAACACTGAAGCTTTCTTT. The encoded protein is CSARAQAANTEAFF.

This clonotype was counted a few times. A much larger clonotype is one base distant, so this may be a read error. The V call is TRBV28, the J call TRBJ1-1, with D unclear. The V gene's germline CDR1 is MDHEN and CDR2 SYDVKM. The CDR3 is made up of 14 amino acids. Trimming removed 2 bases at V and 5 bases at J, with 12 bases between. The CDR3, as DNA: TGTGCCAGCAGTTTACCCTCGGGAGGGACTGAAGCTTTCTTT. Residues: CASSLPSGGTEAFF. The full variable domain, completed using reference TRBV28 and TRBJ1-1, is DVKVTQSSRYLVKRTGEKVFLECVQDMDHENMFWYRQDPGLGLRLIYFSYDVKMKEKGDIPEGYSVSREKKERFSLILESASTNQTSMYLCASSLPSGGTEAFFGQGTRLTVV.

In its sample, this clonotype was seen a few times. V is TRBV6-4 and J is TRBJ2-1; D is possibly TRBD1 or TRBD2 (5 bases each). V was pared by 4 bases and J by 5 bases, with 9 bases between. Germline V gene data show CDR1 as MRHNA and CDR2 as SNTAGT. The CDR3 extends over 13 amino acids. CDR3 protein: CASSGEGHNEQFF. The DNA for the CDR3 is TGTGCCAGCAGTGGTGAGGGGCACAATGAGCAGTTCTTC.

This clonotype has ten or more counts. The chain links TRBV11-2 to TRBJ2-5; D might be TRBD1 or TRBD2, each matching 6 bases. Germline lookup yields CDR1 SGHAT and CDR2 FQNNGV. CDR3 size: 18 residues. V was trimmed by 3 bases and J by 2 bases, leaving 22 bases between them. The CDR3, as DNA: TGTGCCAGCAGCTTTGGGCTCCGGGGGCGACCCCTACAAGAGACCCAGTACTTC. This gives the protein CASSFGLRGRPLQETQYF.

A word on this clonotype: Being one base from a much bigger clone, this may be a read error. The V call is TRBV5-5, the J call TRBJ1-1; D unresolved. Trimming cost V 1 base and J 4 bases, with 17 bases left between them. This CDR3 contains 16 residues. The germline V gene has CDR1 SGHKS and CDR2 YYEKEE (reference sequence). The CDR3 coding sequence is TGTGCCAGCAGCTTGAGTGGCCAGGAGTCGGTCACTGAAGCTTTCTTT. It specifies CASSLSGQESVTEAFF.

This clonotype has a count of ten or more. The chain carries TRBV7-2 and TRBJ2-5; D is unresolved. This CDR3 has 14 residues. Looked up from germline, CDR1 is SGHTA and CDR2 is FQGNSA. Trimming took 0 bases from V and 2 from J, leaving 7 bases between them. CDR3 DNA: TGTGCCAGCAGCTTAGCAGGGTGGCAAGAGACCCAGTACTTC. It translates to CASSLAGWQETQYF.

The rearrangement uses TRBV4-1 and TRBJ2-7; 10 bases are a match to TRBD1. V lost 3 bases, J lost 6 bases, and 8 bases stayed unmatched. CDR1 and CDR2 (germline): MGHRA, YSYEKL. This CDR3 comprises 15 residues. This CDR3 is CASSHPAGTGAEQYF. Here the CDR3 DNA reads TGCGCCAGCAGCCATCCCGCCGGGACAGGGGCCGAGCAGTACTTC.

This clonotype came up a few times. V usage is TRBV20-1 and J usage is TRBJ2-2, with 12 nucleotides matching TRBD2. The CDR3 runs to 15 residues. Germline V gene sequence: CDR1 DFQATT, CDR2 SNEGSKA (reference sequence). V shed 2 bases, J shed 5 bases, and the junction held 3 bases outside the gene matches. The CDR3 reads CSARSSGRVTGELFF. The DNA for the CDR3 is TGCAGTGCTAGATCTAGCGGGAGGGTAACCGGGGAGCTGTTTTTT.

This clonotype was detected many times. This chain links TRBV6-1 with TRBJ2-7; 9 positions agree with TRBD2. The CDR3 covers 14 residues. Germline V gene sequence: CDR1 MNHNS, CDR2 SASEGT. The ends lost 7 bases at V and 2 bases at J; junction bases unmatched: 6. The CDR3 nucleotides are TGTGCCAGCATGAAAGCGGGAGGCCCCTACGAGCAGTACTTC. It encodes CASMKAGGPYEQYF.

In its sample, this clonotype was seen many times. CDR3 protein: CASSGRTRPNEQFF. CDR3 sequence (DNA): TGTGCCAGCAGTGGGCGGACTAGACCGAATGAGCAGTTCTTC. The genes are TRBV28 and TRBJ2-1, with 7 positions matching TRBD2. The germline V gene has CDR1 MDHEN and CDR2 SYDVKM. The CDR3 is 14 amino acids. Trimming removed 5 bases from V and 7 bases from J; junction bases left unmatched: 8.

This clonotype occurred a few times. The chain links TRBV19 to TRBJ2-5, with D unclear. V was cut by 3 bases and J by 1 base, with 6 bases left in between. The CDR3 runs to 13 residues. Germline assignment: CDR1 LNHDA and CDR2 SQIVND (reference sequence). The CDR3 DNA reads as TGTGCCAGTAGTATCGTGGTCCAAGAGACCCAGTACTTC. Translation: CASSIVVQETQYF.

This clonotype was seen a handful of times. CDR3 region: CSVEDEGIFYGYTF. CDR3 in DNA: TGCAGCGTTGAAGACGAGGGGATTTTCTATGGCTACACCTTC. The V and J genes are TRBV29-1 and TRBJ1-2, with a weak D call TRBD1 (5 bases). This CDR3 is built from 14 residues. Germline V gene sequence: CDR1 SQVTM, CDR2 ANQGSEA. Trimming cost V 0 bases and J 4 bases, with 12 bases left between them.

There are a few counts of this clonotype. A read error may be the cause here, since a much bigger clone is one base away. The chain employs TRBV28 and TRBJ2-3, with 11 bases aligning to TRBD2. The CDR3 is made up of 16 amino acids. Per germline, CDR1 MDHEN and CDR2 SYDVKM. CDR3 coding DNA: TGTGCCGGCAGTTCTAGGACTAGCGGGCCCACAGATACGCAGTATTTT. Its translation: CAGSSRTSGPTDTQYF.

This clonotype was counted many times. The chain joins TRBV7-2 to TRBJ2-1, with TRBD2 identical over 7 bases. Per the germline V gene, CDR1 is SGHTA and CDR2 is FQGNSA. V was clipped by 1 base and J by 1 base; unmatched bases: 13. This CDR3 contains 19 residues. CDR3 DNA sequence: TGTGCCAGCAGCTTAGTTTACAGCGGGACCACATTATCCTACAATGAGCAGTTCTTC. It encodes CASSLVYSGTTLSYNEQFF.

This clonotype showed up many times. This chain joins TRBV28 and TRBJ2-7; TRBD1 matches at 8 bases. Germline trimming cut 3 bases from V and 2 bases from J; bases unmatched to any gene: 18. The CDR3 length is 19 residues. Germline assignment: CDR1 MDHEN and CDR2 SYDVKM. CDR3 residues: CASSFPPPGSDRVPYEQYF. For the CDR3, the DNA is TGTGCCAGCAGTTTTCCCCCCCCGGGTTCGGACAGGGTTCCCTACGAGCAGTACTTC.

This clonotype occurred many times. J is TRBJ2-7 and V is TRBV3-1; 8 bases line up with TRBD1. Unmatched junction bases numbered 3, after V lost 5 bases and J lost 3 bases. The CDR3 has 13 residues. CDR1 is LGHDT, CDR2 YNNKEL, per germline (reference sequence). The CDR3 nucleotides read TGTGCCAGCAGCTATGGACAGGGCTACGAGCAGTACTTC. Translated, it gives CASSYGQGYEQYF.

The chain joins TRBV7-9 to TRBJ2-7; 7 positions match TRBD2. Per the germline V gene, CDR1 is SEHNR and CDR2 is FQNEAQ (reference sequence). This CDR3 comprises 15 residues. Germline trimming cut 5 bases from V and 5 bases from J; bases unmatched to any gene: 12. CDR3 sequence (DNA): TGTGCCAGCAGCCTCCCGAGGACTAGGGATGACGAGCAGTACTTC. Translated, it gives CASSLPRTRDDEQYF. Supplemented by reference TRBV7-9 and TRBJ2-7, the full variable domain reads DTGVSQNPRHKITKRGQNVTFRCDPISEHNRLYWYRQTLGQGPEFLTYFQNEAQLEKSRLLSDRFSAERPKGSFSTLEIQRTEQGDSAMYLCASSLPRTRDDEQYFGPGTRLTVT.

With regard to this clonotype: The conserved phenylalanine or tryptophan normally closing the CDR3 is absent here, so this likely arose from a read error. This rearrangement joins TRBV7-9 to TRBJ2-5, with 10 bases lining up with TRBD2. This CDR3 is 16 amino acids long. J gave up 4 bases and V 1 base, and 6 bases lay outside the gene matches. Germline V gene data show CDR1 as SEHNR and CDR2 as FQNEAQ (reference sequence). CDR3 nucleotide sequence: TGTGCCAGCAGCTTAGGGGGACTAGCGACATCAGAGACCCAGTACTCC. Its translation: CASSLGGLATSETQYS.

Points on this clonotype: A much larger clone is a single base away; this may be a read error. The rearrangement joins TRBV27 to TRBJ1-1, with 7 bases matching TRBD1. CDR1 is MNHEY, CDR2 SMNVEV, per germline (reference sequence). CDR3 length: 12 residues. V lost 6 bases, J lost 3 bases, and 1 base stayed unmatched. The CDR3 DNA sequence: TGTGCCAGCAGGACAGGGCACACTGAAGCTTTCTTT. It specifies CASRTGHTEAFF.